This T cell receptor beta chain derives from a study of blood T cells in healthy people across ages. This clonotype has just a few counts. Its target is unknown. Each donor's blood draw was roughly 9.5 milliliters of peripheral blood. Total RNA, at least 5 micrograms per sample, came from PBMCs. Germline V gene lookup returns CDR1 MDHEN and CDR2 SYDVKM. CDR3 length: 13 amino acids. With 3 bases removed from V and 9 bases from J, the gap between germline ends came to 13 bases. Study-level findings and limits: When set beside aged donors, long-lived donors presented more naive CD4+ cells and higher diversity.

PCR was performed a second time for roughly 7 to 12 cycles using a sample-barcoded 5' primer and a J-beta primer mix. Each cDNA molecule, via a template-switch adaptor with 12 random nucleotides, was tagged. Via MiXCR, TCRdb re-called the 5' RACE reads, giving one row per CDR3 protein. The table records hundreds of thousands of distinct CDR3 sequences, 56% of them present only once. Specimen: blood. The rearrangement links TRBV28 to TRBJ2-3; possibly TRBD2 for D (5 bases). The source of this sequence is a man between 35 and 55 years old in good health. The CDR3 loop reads CASSLPAWETQYF. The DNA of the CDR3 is TGTGCCAGCAGTTTGCCTGCCTGGGAGACGCAGTATTTT. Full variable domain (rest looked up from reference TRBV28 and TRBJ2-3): DVKVTQSSRYLVKRTGEKVFLECVQDMDHENMFWYRQDPGLGLRLIYFSYDVKMKEKGDIPEGYSVSREKKERFSLILESASTNQTSMYLCASSLPAWETQYFGPGTRLTVL.